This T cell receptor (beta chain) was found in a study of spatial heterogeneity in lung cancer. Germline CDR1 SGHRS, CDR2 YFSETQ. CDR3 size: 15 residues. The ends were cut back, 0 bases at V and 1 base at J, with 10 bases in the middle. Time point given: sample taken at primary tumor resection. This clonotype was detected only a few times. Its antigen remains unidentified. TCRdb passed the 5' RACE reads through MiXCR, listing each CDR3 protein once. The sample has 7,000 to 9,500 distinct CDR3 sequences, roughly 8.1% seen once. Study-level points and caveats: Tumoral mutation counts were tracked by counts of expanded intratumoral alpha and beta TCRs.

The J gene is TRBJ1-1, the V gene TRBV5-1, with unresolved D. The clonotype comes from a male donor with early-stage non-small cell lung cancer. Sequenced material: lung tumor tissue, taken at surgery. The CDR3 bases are TGCGCCAGCAGCTTGGCTTCAACGAAGAACACTGAAGCTTTCTTT. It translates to CASSLASTKNTEAFF.